The next 16 T cell receptor beta chains were all read from a single sample in a study of graft-versus-host responses after intestinal transplantation. Processing released intraepithelial and lamina propria lymphocytes from the graft tissue. Profiled with immunoSEQ multiplex PCR; TCRdb holds only in-frame clones, not every one. The sample includes roughly 4,800 clones, roughly three quarters seen only once; the top ten take about 8%. The input for sequencing was ileum tissue, taken 17 days after transplant. The receptor source for this set is a human patient who received an intestinal transplant, so some T cells may come from the graft donor.

This clone counts as medium-sized (0.01 to 0.1%). The chain couples TRBV5-6 to TRBJ1-1; D might be TRBD1 (5 bases). The V gene's germline CDR1 is SGHDT and CDR2 YYEEEE. Trimming removed 4 bases at V and 0 bases at J, with 10 bases between. This CDR3 has 14 amino acids. The CDR3 bases are TGTGCCAGCAGCCGCCACAGGTTGAACACTGAAGCTTTCTTT. It is translated as CASSRHRLNTEAFF.

The chain links TRBV10-3 to TRBJ1-2; D not certain. The CDR3 has 13 amino acids. The germline V gene has CDR1 ENHRY and CDR2 SYGVKD. The V end lost 0 bases, the J end lost 7 bases, and 9 bases lay between the germline ends. The chain's CDR3 is CAISESGVRGYTF. The CDR3 DNA reads as TGTGCCATCAGTGAGTCCGGGGTCCGTGGCTACACCTTC.

The table lists this clone with a count of one. The rearrangement joins TRBV4-1 to TRBJ2-3; D ambiguous. Germline V gene sequence: CDR1 MGHRA, CDR2 YSYEKL. The germline V and J ends were trimmed by 4 bases and 0 bases, with 5 bases remaining between them. The CDR3 runs to 13 residues. The CDR3 sequence: CASSPTSTDTQYF. The CDR3 DNA sequence: TGCGCCAGCAGCCCCACTAGCACAGATACGCAGTATTTT.

The chain has TRBV5-4 and TRBJ2-3; D is ambiguous. The CDR3 consists of 11 residues. V lost 6 bases to trimming and J lost 2 bases, with 4 bases between them. CDR1 SGHNT and CDR2 YYREEE come from the germline V gene (reference sequence). The CDR3 nucleotides are TGTGCCAGCACATTCACAGATACGCAGTATTTT. It yields the protein CASTFTDTQYF.

V usage is TRBV5-5 and J usage is TRBJ1-5, with 9 bases aligning to TRBD1. This CDR3 spans 16 amino acids. The junction had 5 bases not matched to a gene; V was cut back by 0 bases and J by 4 bases. The germline V gene encodes CDR1 SGHKS and CDR2 YYEKEE (reference sequence). CDR3 loop: CASSLDLDRGNQPQHF. DNA for the CDR3: TGTGCCAGCAGCTTGGACTTGGACAGGGGAAATCAGCCCCAGCATTTT.

This chain joins TRBV5-6 and TRBJ2-5, with TRBD2 as a possible D gene (7 bases). In germline, CDR1 is SGHDT, CDR2 YYEEEE. This CDR3 has 17 residues. Trimming stripped 0 bases from V and 5 bases from J, with 20 bases between. CDR3 in amino acids: CASSLELAGALGETQYF. The CDR3, as DNA: TGTGCCAGCAGCTTGGAATTGGCGGGGGCCCTAGGGGAGACCCAGTACTTC. The variable domain in full, completed from reference TRBV5-6 and TRBJ2-5, reads DAGVTQSPTHLIKTRGQQVTLRCSPKSGHDTVSWYQQALGQGPQFIFQYYEEEERQRGNFPDRFSGHQFPNYSSELNVNALLLGDSALYLCASSLELAGALGETQYFGPGTRLLVL.

The V and J genes are TRBV28 and TRBJ2-1; no firm D call. With 5 bases removed from V and 1 base from J, the gap between germline ends came to 24 bases. This CDR3 contains 19 residues. Per germline, CDR1 MDHEN and CDR2 SYDVKM. In DNA, the CDR3 is TGTGCCAGCAGTAACCCCGTGGGCGCTATTGAAGAATCCTACAATGAGCAGTTCTTC. Amino acids: CASSNPVGAIEESYNEQFF. Full variable domain (remainder filled in from reference TRBV28 and TRBJ2-1): DVKVTQSSRYLVKRTGEKVFLECVQDMDHENMFWYRQDPGLGLRLIYFSYDVKMKEKGDIPEGYSVSREKKERFSLILESASTNQTSMYLCASSNPVGAIEESYNEQFFGPGTRLTVL.

The CDR3 protein is CASSRRGTYGYTF. CDR3 in DNA: TGCGCCAGCAGCCGAAGGGGGACATATGGCTACACCTTC. The genes are TRBV4-3 and TRBJ1-2, with a tentative D call TRBD1 (6 bases). Germline values: CDR1 LGHNA, CDR2 YSLEER. This CDR3 has 13 amino acids. V was shortened by 4 bases and J by 5 bases, with 11 bases between the two germline ends.

The CDR3 DNA reads TGCGCCAGCAGCTCCCTTAGCGGGGGGCACGATTACACAGATACGCAGTATTTT. It specifies CASSSLSGGHDYTDTQYF. The V call is TRBV5-1, the J call TRBJ2-3, with 10 bases fitting TRBD2. The germline gives CDR1 SGHRS, CDR2 YFSETQ. The CDR3 consists of 18 residues. The ends lost 3 bases at V and 2 bases at J; junction bases unmatched: 12.

The chain recombines TRBV19 with TRBJ1-5; 10 nucleotides align to TRBD1. With V trimmed by 3 bases and J by 4 bases, 6 bases remained unmatched. CDR1 and CDR2 from the germline V gene are LNHDA and SQIVND (reference sequence). The CDR3 contains 16 residues. The CDR3 reads CASSMETGGANQPQHF. The CDR3, as DNA: TGTGCCAGTAGTATGGAGACAGGGGGCGCAAATCAGCCCCAGCATTTT.

The V gene is TRBV19, the J gene TRBJ1-3, with D perhaps TRBD1 (5 bases). The CDR3 has 15 residues. Germline V gene sequence: CDR1 LNHDA, CDR2 SQIVND (reference sequence). With 3 bases removed from V and 4 bases from J, the gap between germline ends came to 13 bases. The CDR3 nucleotides read TGTGCCAGTAGTATGAGTACAGGCCCCGGAAACACCATATATTTT. It specifies CASSMSTGPGNTIYF.

This clone appeared a few times. The rearrangement joins TRBV28 to TRBJ1-1, with a possible D match to TRBD1 (5 bases). Trimming removed 1 base at V and 5 bases at J, with 5 bases between. The CDR3 runs to 12 residues. The germline V gene has CDR1 MDHEN and CDR2 SYDVKM. The CDR3 coding sequence is TGTGCCAGCAGTTTATCAGGGACTGAAGCTTTCTTT. This codes for CASSLSGTEAFF.

The J gene is TRBJ2-7, the V gene TRBV4-2; TRBD1 matches 7 bases. The length of the CDR3 is 13 residues. V trimming: 5 bases; J trimming: 1 base; junction bases outside the gene matches: 2. CDR1 LGHNA and CDR2 YNFKEQ come from the germline V gene. CDR3 sequence: CASSVRGSYEQYV. The CDR3 DNA follows: TGTGCCAGCAGCGTCAGGGGGTCCTACGAGCAGTACGTC.

The chain uses TRBV19 and TRBJ2-7; the match to TRBD1 covers 7 bases. This CDR3 contains 14 residues. Germline loops: CDR1 LNHDA, CDR2 SQIVND (reference sequence). Trimming cost V 4 bases and J 4 bases; bases outside gene matches: 7. The CDR3: CASSRTGYGYEQYV. CDR3 nucleotide sequence: TGTGCCAGTAGTAGGACAGGTTACGGGTACGAGCAGTACGTC.

This clone was observed a handful of times. The chain recombines TRBV5-1 with TRBJ2-3; 14 positions match TRBD2. Germline V gives CDR1 SGHRS, CDR2 YFSETQ. The J segment lost 0 bases and the V segment lost 4 bases, leaving 7 bases of the junction unmatched. This CDR3 is 18 amino acids long. The CDR3 loop is CASSPGLAGGSSTDTQYF. Here the CDR3 DNA reads TGCGCCAGCAGCCCTGGACTAGCGGGGGGCTCTAGCACAGATACGCAGTATTTT.

This clone was seen only a few times. The chain employs TRBV5-6 and TRBJ2-5; no clear D gene. V was shortened by 2 bases and J by 2 bases, with 7 bases between the two germline ends. The CDR3 has 13 residues. Germline CDR1 is SGHDT and CDR2 is YYEEEE. The CDR3 DNA reads TGTGCCAGCAGCTTTATCCGGCAAGAGACCCAGTACTTC. Its translation is CASSFIRQETQYF.